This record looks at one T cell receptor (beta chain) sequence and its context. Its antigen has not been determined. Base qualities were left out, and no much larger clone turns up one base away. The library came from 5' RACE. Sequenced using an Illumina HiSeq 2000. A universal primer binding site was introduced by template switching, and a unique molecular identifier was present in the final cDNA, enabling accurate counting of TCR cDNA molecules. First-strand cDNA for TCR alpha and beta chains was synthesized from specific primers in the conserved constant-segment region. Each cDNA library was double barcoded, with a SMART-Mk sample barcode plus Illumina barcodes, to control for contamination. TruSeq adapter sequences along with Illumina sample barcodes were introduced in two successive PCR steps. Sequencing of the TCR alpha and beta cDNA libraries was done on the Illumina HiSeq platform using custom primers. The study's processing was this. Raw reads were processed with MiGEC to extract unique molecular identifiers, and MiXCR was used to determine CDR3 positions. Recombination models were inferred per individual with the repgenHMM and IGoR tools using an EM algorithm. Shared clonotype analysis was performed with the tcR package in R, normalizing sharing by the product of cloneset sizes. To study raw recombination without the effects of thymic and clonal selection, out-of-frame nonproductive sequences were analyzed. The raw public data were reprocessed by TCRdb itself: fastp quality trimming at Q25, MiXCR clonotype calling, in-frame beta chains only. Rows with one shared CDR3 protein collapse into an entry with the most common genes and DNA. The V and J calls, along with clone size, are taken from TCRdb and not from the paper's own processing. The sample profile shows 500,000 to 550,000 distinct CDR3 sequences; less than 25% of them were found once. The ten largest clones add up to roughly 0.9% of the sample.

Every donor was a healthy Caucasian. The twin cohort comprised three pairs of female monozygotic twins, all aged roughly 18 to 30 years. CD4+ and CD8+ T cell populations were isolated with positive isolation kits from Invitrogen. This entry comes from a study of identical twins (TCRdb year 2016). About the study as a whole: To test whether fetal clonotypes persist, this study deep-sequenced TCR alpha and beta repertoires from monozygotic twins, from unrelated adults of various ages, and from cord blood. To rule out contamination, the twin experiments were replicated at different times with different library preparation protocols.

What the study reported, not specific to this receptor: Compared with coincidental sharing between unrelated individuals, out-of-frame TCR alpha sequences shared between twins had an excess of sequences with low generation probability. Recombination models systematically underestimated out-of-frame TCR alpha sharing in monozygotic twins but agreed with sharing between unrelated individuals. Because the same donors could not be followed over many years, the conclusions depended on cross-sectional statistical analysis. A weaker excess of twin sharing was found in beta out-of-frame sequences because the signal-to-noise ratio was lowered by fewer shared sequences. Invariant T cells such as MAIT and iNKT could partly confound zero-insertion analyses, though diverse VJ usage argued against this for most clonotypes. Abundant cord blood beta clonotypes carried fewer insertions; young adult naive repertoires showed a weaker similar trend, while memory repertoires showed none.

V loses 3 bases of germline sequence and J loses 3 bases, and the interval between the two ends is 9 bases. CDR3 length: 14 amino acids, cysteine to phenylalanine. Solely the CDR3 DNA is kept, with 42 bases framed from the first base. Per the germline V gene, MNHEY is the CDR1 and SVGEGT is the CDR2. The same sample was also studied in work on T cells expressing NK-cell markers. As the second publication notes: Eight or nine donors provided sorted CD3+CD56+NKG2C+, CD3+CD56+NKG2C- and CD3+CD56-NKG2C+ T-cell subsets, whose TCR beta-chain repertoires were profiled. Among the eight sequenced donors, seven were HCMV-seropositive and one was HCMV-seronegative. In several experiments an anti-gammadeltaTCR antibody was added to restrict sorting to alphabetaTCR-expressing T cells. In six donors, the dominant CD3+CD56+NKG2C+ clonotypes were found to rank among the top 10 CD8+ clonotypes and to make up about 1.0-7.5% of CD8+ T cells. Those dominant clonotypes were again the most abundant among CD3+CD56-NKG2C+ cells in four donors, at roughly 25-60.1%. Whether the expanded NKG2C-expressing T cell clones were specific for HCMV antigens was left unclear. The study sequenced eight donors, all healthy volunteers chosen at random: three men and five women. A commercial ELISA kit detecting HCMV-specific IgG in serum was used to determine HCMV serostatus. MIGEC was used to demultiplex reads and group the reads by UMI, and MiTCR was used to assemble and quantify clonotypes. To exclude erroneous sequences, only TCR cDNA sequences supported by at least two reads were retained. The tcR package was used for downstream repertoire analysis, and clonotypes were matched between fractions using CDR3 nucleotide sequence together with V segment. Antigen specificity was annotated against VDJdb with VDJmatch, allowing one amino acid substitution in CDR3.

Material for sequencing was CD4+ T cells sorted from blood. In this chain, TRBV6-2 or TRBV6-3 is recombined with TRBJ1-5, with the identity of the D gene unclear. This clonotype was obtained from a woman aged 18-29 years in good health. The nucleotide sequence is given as TGTGCCAGCAGTTATCGCCGGCACAATCAGCCCCAGCATTTT. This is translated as CASSYRRHNQPQHF.